This T cell receptor (beta chain) was recovered during a study of blood T cell repertoires in COVID-19 (dated by TCRdb to 2018 to 2021). About the full investigation: Collaborator samples came from the United States, Italy and Spain and covered acute and convalescent phases of COVID-19. The material from the prospective study consisted of cDNA or gDNA derived from T cells, B-cell-depleted T cells, or PBMCs. Subjects who had been exposed to COVID-19, were actively infected with it, or had recovered from it provided the deeply sampled blood TCRbeta repertoires that made up the dataset. The repertoires were released in a freely available public database intended as a resource for research on the immune response to SARS-CoV-2. Samples were obtained from the ongoing ImmuneRACE study (first 160 participants) and from roughly 1,300 subjects provided by 6 global collaborators. The sample metadata nearly always contained a de-identified subject ID, COVID-19 status, age in years and sex. HLA class I and class II types, where available, came from metadata supplied by the sample provider rather than from assay-based typing.

TCRbeta CDR3 regions were amplified from genomic DNA by means of the immunoSEQ Assay, a bias-controlled multiplex PCR. The authors' pipeline ran thus. Within the assay, amplification of reference gene primers was used to estimate how many nucleated cells each sample contained. Sequence reads were collapsed and filtered to measure the absolute abundance of every unique TCRbeta CDR3 rearrangement. For each sample, productive Simpson clonality was calculated as the square root of Simpson's diversity index across productive rearrangements. As stored in TCRdb, this immuneACCESS dataset retains in-frame rearrangements with V and J assigned. A fraction of the clones does not appear; measured against another copy, unresolved V genes explain less than half of the discrepancy, and the remainder lacks a known reason. V and J calls and clone size are those listed in that table; D and trimming were worked out from the DNA. Within this sample are around 170,000 clones, with approximately 80% of them counted one time only. Less than 15% of the sample belongs to the ten largest clones.

Paper-wide results and their limitations: The quantity of clinical and demographic metadata differed by source and by participant and was supplied without curation.

In the prospective study, participants were about 18 to 95 years old, resided in approximately 25 geographic areas of the United States, and were enrolled through a virtual design. Cohort assignment in the prospective study relied on participant-reported clinical history from a screening survey and a study questionnaire. Recovered participants in ImmuneRACE Cohort 3 were defined by two consecutive negative NP/OP PCR tests, clearance by a healthcare professional, or resolution of symptoms. Each participant in the prospective study had whole blood, serum and a nasopharyngeal or oropharyngeal swab collected by mobile phlebotomists. Prospective study participants could optionally give additional blood draws and questionnaires over an approximately 2-month period. Prospective study blood samples were shipped either frozen or at room temperature before DNA extraction. As to this clone: Its antigen remains unidentified. Base qualities are not provided; no much larger clone lies one nucleotide away.

The CDR3 covers 16 residues, taking in both the cysteine and the phenylalanine. Only CDR3 DNA is held: 48 bases, read in frame from base 1. The germline V gene provides CDR1 KGHSH and CDR2 LQKENI. At the junction V is shortened by 5 bases and J by 0 bases; bases outside the gene matches: 7. The receptor was derived from a man between 45 and 60 years old who had recovered from COVID-19. This receptor chain uses TRBV18 and TRBJ1-3; a stretch of 7 junction bases matches TRBD1. The sample comprised PBMCs or T cells enriched from blood (not recorded which). CDR3 sequence: CASSAWDRRSGNTIYF. The bases are TGTGCCAGCTCAGCATGGGACAGACGCTCTGGAAACACCATATATTTT.